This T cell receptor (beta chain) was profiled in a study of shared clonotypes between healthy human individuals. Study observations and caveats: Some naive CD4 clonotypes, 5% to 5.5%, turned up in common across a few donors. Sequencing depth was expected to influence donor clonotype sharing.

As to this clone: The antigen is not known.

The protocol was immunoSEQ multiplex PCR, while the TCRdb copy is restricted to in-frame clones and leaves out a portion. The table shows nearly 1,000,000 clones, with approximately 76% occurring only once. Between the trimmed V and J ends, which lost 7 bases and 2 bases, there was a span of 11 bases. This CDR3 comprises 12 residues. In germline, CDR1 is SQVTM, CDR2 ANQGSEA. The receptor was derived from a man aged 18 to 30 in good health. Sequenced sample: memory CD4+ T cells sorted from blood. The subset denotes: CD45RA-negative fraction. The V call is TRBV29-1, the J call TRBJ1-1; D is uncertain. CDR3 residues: CSASELNTEAFF. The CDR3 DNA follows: TGCAGCGCCTCTGAACTAAACACTGAAGCTTTCTTT.